These 26 T cell receptor beta chains came from one sample sequenced in a study of radiation and T cells in renal cell carcinoma (TCRdb year 2020). The method behind the library was the immunoSEQ multiplex PCR assay. What TCRdb holds here is the immuneACCESS table cut down to in-frame rearrangements. Part of the clones is not present; checked against another copy, under half of the missing clones reflect an unresolved V gene, and the others are unexplained. The sample contains more than 100,000 clones, 88% of them found a single time. Clones ranked in the top ten supply more than 5% of the sample. The time point label here, explained by the study, means: blood 2 weeks post-SBRT. The treatment or condition tag for this specimen amounts to: 15 Gy SBRT to primary tumor, nephrectomy 4 weeks later. This specimen was blood, taken from a patient whose treatment included radiotherapy and nephrectomy. These receptor sequences come from a woman in her sixties or seventies with renal cell carcinoma.

This chain joins TRBV10-1 and TRBJ2-4, with 10 bases identical to TRBD2. Germline V CDR1 and CDR2: WNHNN, SYGVQD (reference sequence). The CDR3 extends over 15 amino acids. J gave up 2 bases and V 5 bases, and 3 bases lay outside the gene matches. The CDR3 DNA sequence: TGCGCCAGCAGTAAACTAGCGGGGACCAAAAACATTCAGTACTTC. Protein sequence: CASSKLAGTKNIQYF.

This clone was recorded once. The V gene is TRBV5-4, the J gene TRBJ2-3, with D possibly TRBD1 on 5 matching bases. V was cut by 4 bases and J by 0 bases, with 15 bases left in between. The germline V gene encodes CDR1 SGHNT and CDR2 YYREEE (reference sequence). The CDR3 spans 16 residues. CDR3 region: CASSQDSAPSTDTQYF. In DNA, the CDR3 is TGTGCCAGCAGCCAAGACAGCGCTCCTAGCACAGATACGCAGTATTTT. Full variable domain (missing parts from reference TRBV5-4 and TRBJ2-3): ETGVTQSPTHLIKTRGQQVTLRCSSQSGHNTVSWYQQALGQGPQFIFQYYREEENGRGNFPPRFSGLQFPNYSSELNVNALELDDSALYLCASSQDSAPSTDTQYFGPGTRLTVL.

Here the CDR3 reads CASSLKGRGTEAFF. CDR3 nucleotides: TGTGCCAGCAGCTTAAAAGGGAGAGGAACTGAAGCTTTCTTT. The chain has TRBV5-6 and TRBJ1-1; unclear D gene. The V end lost 2 bases, the J end lost 5 bases, and 13 bases lay between the germline ends. Germline V gene lookup returns CDR1 SGHDT and CDR2 YYEEEE. The CDR3 has 14 amino acids.

V usage is TRBV2 and J usage is TRBJ2-3; perhaps TRBD1 as D (5 bases). The V gene lost 5 bases and the J gene lost 2 bases, with 11 bases spanning the gap. The germline CDR1 and CDR2 sequences are SNHLY and FYNNEI. This CDR3 is built from 14 residues. This CDR3 reads CASSWGVDTDTQYF. The CDR3 region has the DNA TGTGCCAGCAGTTGGGGCGTGGACACAGATACGCAGTATTTT.

The chain joins TRBV7-9 to TRBJ2-3; D ambiguous. V shed 1 base and J shed 8 bases, with 4 bases lying between them. Germline V gene sequence: CDR1 SEHNR, CDR2 FQNEAQ (reference sequence). The CDR3 sequence is 11 residues long. The CDR3 region is CASSLEVTQYF. CDR3 DNA: TGTGCCAGCAGCTTAGAAGTTACGCAGTATTTT.

This clone was counted only a few times. The V and J genes are TRBV7-9 and TRBJ1-1; the D is unclear. Germline assignment: CDR1 SEHNR and CDR2 FQNEAQ (reference sequence). The CDR3 extends over 13 amino acids. Trimming pared 0 bases from V and 10 bases from J, leaving 12 bases between. The CDR3 bases are TGTGCCAGCAGCTTAGCAGACACGGGAGTAGCTTTCTTT. Its protein is CASSLADTGVAFF.

This chain uses TRBV4-1 with TRBJ2-1; a possible D gene is TRBD1 (5 bases). The V gene lost 1 base and the J gene lost 6 bases, with 13 bases spanning the gap. The CDR3 sequence is 15 residues long. Germline CDR1 MGHRA, CDR2 YSYEKL. The CDR3 loop reads CASSQGDSGFNEQFF. CDR3 DNA sequence: TGCGCCAGCAGCCAAGGGGATTCAGGGTTCAATGAGCAGTTCTTC.

The gene calls are TRBV7-9 and TRBJ2-3; a possible D gene is TRBD2 (6 bases). This CDR3 spans 15 amino acids. Germline lookup yields CDR1 SEHNR and CDR2 FQNEAQ (reference sequence). V was pared by 1 base and J by 4 bases, with 12 bases between. The CDR3 sequence is CASSLEGGDPDTQYF. In DNA, the CDR3 is TGTGCCAGCAGCTTAGAGGGCGGGGACCCAGATACGCAGTATTTT.

The chain employs TRBV4-3 and TRBJ1-2; 7 positions agree with TRBD1. This CDR3 spans 15 amino acids. V dropped 0 bases and J dropped 3; count of bases not matched to a gene: 4. CDR1 and CDR2 from the germline V gene are LGHNA and YSLEER. The CDR3 spells CASSQDPGTDYGYTF. The CDR3 DNA sequence: TGCGCCAGCAGCCAAGACCCGGGGACAGACTATGGCTACACCTTC.

This chain joins TRBV19 and TRBJ1-6, with D possibly matching TRBD1 (6 bases). V was clipped by 8 bases and J by 7 bases, with 9 bases between them. CDR3 length equals 12 residues. Germline V lookup: CDR1 LNHDA, CDR2 SQIVND (reference sequence). The CDR3 DNA follows: TGTGCCAGTGGCACAGGGAATTCACCCCTCCACTTT. Amino acids: CASGTGNSPLHF.

CDR3 sequence: CATSRGVTGGLEPQHF. The CDR3 DNA follows: TGTGCCACCAGCAGAGGGGTAACGGGGGGCTTGGAGCCCCAGCATTTT. This chain joins TRBV15 and TRBJ1-5, with D tentatively TRBD1 (6 bases). The V end lost 1 base, the J end lost 8 bases, and 18 bases lay between the germline ends. The CDR3 is 16 amino acids. CDR1 and CDR2 (germline): LNHNV, YYDKDF (reference sequence).

The chain joins TRBV6-5 to TRBJ1-2; maybe TRBD1 (6 bases). The V end was cut by 5 bases, the J end by 2 bases, with 15 bases between. The germline gives CDR1 MNHEY, CDR2 SVGAGI. CDR3 length: 15 residues. The CDR3 DNA sequence: TGTGCCAGCAGTACAACAGGGAGTCTCAACTATGGCTACACCTTC. As protein: CASSTTGSLNYGYTF.

The chain links TRBV7-8 to TRBJ1-5; 8 bases are shared with TRBD1. This CDR3 is built from 13 residues. Germline trimming cut 5 bases from V and 5 bases from J; bases unmatched to any gene: 2. Germline V lookup: CDR1 SGHVS, CDR2 FQNEAQ. The CDR3 DNA is TGTGCCAGCAGCGCGACAGGGGATCAGCCCCAGCATTTT. Translated: CASSATGDQPQHF.

This clone was observed once. The chain is built from TRBV6-6 and TRBJ1-5; D not certain. Deletions cut 6 bases from V and 2 bases from J, with 5 bases between. Germline assignment: CDR1 MNHNY and CDR2 SVGAGI (reference sequence). CDR3 size: 12 residues. The DNA for the CDR3 is TGTGCCAGCAGGGGAGGCAATCAGCCCCAGCATTTT. Translated: CASRGGNQPQHF.

This chain links TRBV12-5 with TRBJ2-5, with TRBD1 as a possible D gene (5 bases). The CDR3 is 14 residues long. Germline-derived CDR1 and CDR2 are LGHNT and FRNRAP. Trimming pared 10 bases from V and 3 bases from J, leaving 18 bases between. The CDR3 spells CAKGWGVGKETQYF. Here the CDR3 DNA reads TGTGCTAAGGGGTGGGGCGTAGGAAAAGAGACCCAGTACTTC.

This rearrangement joins TRBV19 to TRBJ1-1; D remains ambiguous. Trimming took off 5 bases at V and 0 bases at J, with 10 bases between the two ends. The length of the CDR3 is 14 residues. Germline values: CDR1 LNHDA, CDR2 SQIVND (reference sequence). This CDR3 is CASSPQAMNTEAFF. The CDR3 coding sequence is TGTGCCAGTAGTCCGCAGGCCATGAACACTGAAGCTTTCTTT. Using reference TRBV19 and TRBJ1-1 for the parts outside the CDR3, the full variable domain is DGGITQSPKYLFRKEGQNVTLSCEQNLNHDAMYWYRQDPGQGLRLIYYSQIVNDFQKGDIAEGYSVSREKKESFPLTVTSAQKNPTAFYLCASSPQAMNTEAFFGQGTRLTVV.

The chain joins TRBV9 to TRBJ2-2, with 9 bases aligning to TRBD1. The V gene's germline CDR1 is SGDLS and CDR2 YYNGEE. V was clipped by 3 bases and J by 6 bases; unmatched bases: 3. This CDR3 region has 14 residues. CDR3 region: CASSGRQGAGELFF. The CDR3 nucleotides are TGTGCCAGCAGCGGGAGACAGGGGGCCGGGGAGCTGTTTTTT.

The chain joins TRBV6-5 to TRBJ2-5; D is perhaps TRBD2 (5 bases). Germline-derived CDR1 and CDR2 are MNHEY and SVGAGI. Trimming shortened V by 5 bases and J by 0 bases, and 13 bases separated the two germline ends. This CDR3 region has 15 residues. The CDR3 DNA reads as TGTGCCAGCAGTCCCCTTACCGGGGACCAAGAGACCCAGTACTTC. This codes for CASSPLTGDQETQYF.

This clone has just one count. The chain uses TRBV28 and TRBJ1-1; 7 positions agree with TRBD1. J lost 1 base, V lost 5 bases, and 7 bases had no gene match. The CDR3 is 15 residues long. CDR1 MDHEN and CDR2 SYDVKM come from the germline V gene. The CDR3 here is CASSPWTGPNTEAFF. CDR3 bases: TGTGCCAGCAGTCCTTGGACAGGACCGAACACTGAAGCTTTCTTT. Full variable domain (missing parts from reference TRBV28 and TRBJ1-1): DVKVTQSSRYLVKRTGEKVFLECVQDMDHENMFWYRQDPGLGLRLIYFSYDVKMKEKGDIPEGYSVSREKKERFSLILESASTNQTSMYLCASSPWTGPNTEAFFGQGTRLTVV.

The chain couples TRBV4-2 to TRBJ1-4; tentative D call: TRBD1 (6 bases). The CDR3 sequence is 16 residues long. Germline V lookup: CDR1 LGHNA, CDR2 YNFKEQ. V was trimmed by 1 base and J by 4 bases, leaving 13 bases between them. CDR3 region: CASSQASQGFNEKLFF. CDR3 nucleotide sequence: TGTGCCAGCAGCCAAGCAAGCCAGGGGTTTAATGAAAAACTGTTTTTT.

This clone was counted a single time. The gene calls are TRBV5-1 and TRBJ2-7; 14 bases match TRBD2. The CDR3 is 16 residues long. CDR1 is SGHRS and CDR2 is YFSETQ in the germline V gene. With V trimmed by 4 bases and J by 0 bases, 3 bases remained unmatched. CDR3 residues: CASSRTSGGNSYEQYF. As DNA, the CDR3 is TGCGCCAGCAGCCGGACTAGCGGGGGGAACTCCTACGAGCAGTACTTC.

The chain joins TRBV19 to TRBJ2-1; 8 bases fit TRBD2. Germline lookup yields CDR1 LNHDA and CDR2 SQIVND (reference sequence). V gave up 3 bases and J gave up 4 bases; unmatched junction bases: 8. CDR3 length equals 16 residues. CDR3 in DNA: TGTGCCAGTAGTATCCGGGGGGGAGGGCAGTACAATGAGCAGTTCTTC. Protein sequence: CASSIRGGGQYNEQFF.

The CDR3 bases are TGTGCCAGCAGCTTTGGGGGACTAGCTAATGAAAAACTGTTTTTT. It translates to CASSFGGLANEKLFF. The chain recombines TRBV7-9 with TRBJ1-4; weak D call: TRBD1 (5 bases). CDR1 SEHNR and CDR2 FQNEAQ come from the germline V gene (reference sequence). This CDR3 comprises 15 residues. V was clipped by 3 bases and J by 3 bases, with 11 bases between them.

This clone is a singleton in its sample. The chain carries TRBV2 and TRBJ1-5, with a tentative D call TRBD1 (5 bases). Germline CDR1 is SNHLY and CDR2 is FYNNEI. The CDR3 sequence is 13 residues long. V was shortened by 3 bases and J by 5 bases, with 8 bases between the two germline ends. The CDR3 loop reads CASSDSRDQPQHF. DNA of the CDR3: TGTGCCAGCAGTGATAGCAGGGATCAGCCCCAGCATTTT.

The chain combines TRBV28 with TRBJ2-3, with TRBD2 matching 10 bases. CDR3 length: 17 amino acids. V lost 5 bases and J lost 0; bases outside the gene matches: 8. Germline V gene data show CDR1 as MDHEN and CDR2 as SYDVKM. The CDR3 reads CASSRSTSGASTDTQYF. The CDR3 DNA sequence: TGTGCCAGCAGTCGATCCACTAGCGGGGCTAGCACAGATACGCAGTATTTT. Full variable domain (missing parts from reference TRBV28 and TRBJ2-3): DVKVTQSSRYLVKRTGEKVFLECVQDMDHENMFWYRQDPGLGLRLIYFSYDVKMKEKGDIPEGYSVSREKKERFSLILESASTNQTSMYLCASSRSTSGASTDTQYFGPGTRLTVL.

This chain links TRBV5-1 with TRBJ2-3; 10 bases are a match to TRBD2. The germline V gene encodes CDR1 SGHRS and CDR2 YFSETQ. This CDR3 spans 14 amino acids. J lost 6 bases, V lost 3 bases, and 4 bases had no gene match. The CDR3 reads CASSSPSGGDTQYF. CDR3 sequence (DNA): TGCGCCAGCAGCTCGCCTAGCGGGGGCGATACGCAGTATTTT.